The 28 T cell receptor beta chains listed next were all sequenced from one sample in a study of identical twins. MiXCR, run by TCRdb on the 5' RACE reads, gives a single entry per CDR3 protein. The sample carries about 790,000 distinct CDR3 sequences, about 20% recorded once. The same data also contributed to another study, on T cells expressing NK-cell markers.

Sequenced: PBMCs. These receptor sequences come from a woman younger than 30 in good health.

This clonotype appeared many times. The chain recombines TRBV7-7 with TRBJ2-1; D is undetermined. CDR3 size: 14 residues. The germline V gene encodes CDR1 SSHAT and CDR2 FNYEAQ (reference sequence). V lost 1 base, J lost 10 bases, and 14 bases lay in between. The CDR3 nucleotides are TGTGCCAGCAGCTTAGATATTGATACGTGGGAGCAGTTCTTC. This codes for CASSLDIDTWEQFF. Complete variable domain (other parts from reference TRBV7-7 and TRBJ2-1): GAGVSQSPRYKVTKRGQDVTLRCDPISSHATLYWYQQALGQGPEFLTYFNYEAQPDKSGLPSDRFSAERPEGSISTLTIQRTEQRDSAMYRCASSLDIDTWEQFFGPGTRLTVL.

There are many counts of this clonotype. V is TRBV7-6 and J is TRBJ2-6; D not certain. The CDR3 contains 15 residues. Looked up from germline, CDR1 is SGHVS and CDR2 is FNYEAQ. V was cut by 5 bases and J by 4 bases, with 12 bases left in between. CDR3 in DNA: TGTGCCAGCAGCGTCATAATCGAGGGGGCCAACGTCCTGACTTTC. Amino acid sequence: CASSVIIEGANVLTF.

CDR3 sequence reads: CASRLSDYYEQYF. In nucleotides, the CDR3 is TGTGCCAGCAGACTATCAGACTACTACGAGCAGTACTTC. V and J are TRBV12-3 or TRBV12-4 and TRBJ2-7; perhaps TRBD2 as D (5 bases). The V gene lost 6 bases and the J gene lost 3 bases, with 12 bases spanning the gap. This CDR3 comprises 13 residues.

This clonotype was counted only a few times. The V gene is TRBV11-1, the J gene TRBJ1-5; the D gene is possibly TRBD1 (5 bases). CDR3 length: 18 amino acids. V dropped 4 bases and J dropped 2 bases, with 21 bases sitting between them. Germline CDR1 reads SGHAT; CDR2 reads FQDESV (reference sequence). In DNA form, the CDR3 reads TGTGCCAGCAGCTATACTAAAGGGACGGCCAATGGCAATCAGCCCCAGCATTTT. Translated, it gives CASSYTKGTANGNQPQHF.

This chain links TRBV6-1 with TRBJ2-3; 9 nucleotides line up with TRBD2. Germline V gene lookup returns CDR1 MNHNS and CDR2 SASEGT. The CDR3 covers 17 residues. V was clipped by 3 bases and J by 4 bases; unmatched bases: 11. CDR3 DNA: TGTGCCAGCAGTGACAGACTTAGCGGGGGCCCCGCAGATACGCAGTATTTT. Its translation: CASSDRLSGGPADTQYF.

The chain recombines TRBV11-2 with TRBJ2-5, with D tentatively TRBD1 (6 bases). V was shortened by 4 bases and J by 2 bases, with 11 bases between the two germline ends. In germline, CDR1 is SGHAT, CDR2 FQNNGV. This CDR3 spans 14 amino acids. Here the CDR3 DNA reads TGTGCCAGCAGCTATATCGGACAGCAAGAGACCCAGTACTTC. It is translated as CASSYIGQQETQYF.

Ten or more counts support this clonotype. The gene calls are TRBV25-1 and TRBJ1-2; 8 positions match TRBD1. CDR1 is MGHDK and CDR2 is SYGVNS in the germline V gene. The CDR3 consists of 15 residues. The V and J ends lost 1 base and 1 base, in that order; junction bases with no gene match: 2. The CDR3 sequence is CASSESTGGNYGYTF. DNA of the CDR3: TGTGCCAGCAGTGAATCAACAGGGGGTAACTATGGCTACACCTTC.

The chain has TRBV6-2 or TRBV6-3 and TRBJ2-1; no clear D gene. The CDR3 loop spans 12 amino acids. CDR1 and CDR2 (germline): MNHEY, SVGEGT. With 4 bases removed from V and 9 bases from J, the gap between germline ends came to 10 bases. The DNA for the CDR3 is TGTGCCAGCAGTTTACAGATTACTGAGCAGTTCTTC. Translation: CASSLQITEQFF.

This clonotype was recorded a few times. The rearrangement links TRBV20-1 to TRBJ1-2, with D possibly TRBD1 on 6 matching bases. Germline CDR1 reads DFQATT; CDR2 reads SNEGSKA (reference sequence). The germline V and J ends were trimmed by 3 bases and 4 bases, with 15 bases remaining between them. The CDR3 has 14 amino acids. The CDR3 DNA is TGCAGTGCTAGTGACCCGGGACACACCTATGGCTACACCTTC. Translation: CSASDPGHTYGYTF.

This clonotype was picked up many times. This chain uses TRBV29-1 with TRBJ2-2; D remains ambiguous. The germline gives CDR1 SQVTM, CDR2 ANQGSEA. Trimming cost V 7 bases and J 5 bases, with 8 bases left between them. The CDR3 is made up of 11 amino acids. The CDR3 is CSAVRTGELFF. CDR3 DNA: TGCAGCGCGGTGCGGACCGGGGAGCTGTTTTTT.

CDR3 DNA: TGCAGCGCCAACCGGGACATTCCCTACGAGCAGTACTTC. Translation gives CSANRDIPYEQYF. The chain joins TRBV29-1 to TRBJ2-7, with D possibly matching TRBD1 (6 bases). The V and J ends lost 7 bases and 2 bases respectively, with 15 bases between them. CDR3 size: 13 residues. Germline V CDR1 and CDR2: SQVTM, ANQGSEA.

This clonotype was counted at least ten times. The V gene is TRBV10-3, the J gene TRBJ2-7; either TRBD1 or TRBD2 may fit D (5 bases each). The CDR3 is 13 residues long. Germline CDR1 reads ENHRY; CDR2 reads SYGVKD. Trimming cost V 8 bases and J 2 bases, with 13 bases left between them. The CDR3 protein is CAIRRGPTYEQYF. The DNA of the CDR3 is TGTGCCATCCGACGGGGACCGACCTACGAGCAGTACTTC.

The V and J genes are TRBV20-1 and TRBJ1-2; D perhaps matches TRBD1 (5 bases). Germline V gene sequence: CDR1 DFQATT, CDR2 SNEGSKA (reference sequence). V was trimmed by 0 bases and J by 6 bases, leaving 11 bases between them. The CDR3 is 13 residues long. The CDR3 sequence: CSARDRVEDGYTF. The CDR3 nucleotides read TGCAGTGCTAGAGACAGGGTGGAGGATGGCTACACCTTC.

The V call is TRBV10-3, the J call TRBJ1-1; D unclear. Germline CDR1 is ENHRY and CDR2 is SYGVKD. This CDR3 comprises 14 residues. V was clipped by 3 bases and J by 1 base, with 9 bases between them. The CDR3 bases are TGTGCCATCAGTGACTCTCGGGAGAACACTGAAGCTTTCTTT. Its protein is CAISDSRENTEAFF.

This clonotype has a handful of counts. This chain links TRBV20-1 with TRBJ1-4; 8 bases map to TRBD1. There are 14 residues in the CDR3. CDR1 DFQATT and CDR2 SNEGSKA come from the germline V gene (reference sequence). The V and J ends lost 6 bases and 8 bases, in that order; junction bases with no gene match: 11. CDR3 region: CSAGETGVGEKLFF. In DNA form, the CDR3 reads TGCAGTGCGGGGGAGACAGGGGTAGGGGAAAAACTGTTTTTT.

This clonotype was counted a few times. This chain links TRBV29-1 with TRBJ1-1; TRBD1 is a possible D gene (5 bases). Trimming stripped 4 bases from V and 1 base from J, with 16 bases between. This CDR3 comprises 15 residues. Germline CDR1 SQVTM, CDR2 ANQGSEA. The CDR3 loop reads CSVGGALGKNTEAFF. The CDR3 DNA reads TGCAGCGTTGGAGGGGCCCTAGGAAAGAACACTGAAGCTTTCTTT.

The chain carries TRBV7-8 and TRBJ2-7; D possibly corresponds to TRBD1 (6 bases). CDR3 length equals 14 residues. Germline values: CDR1 SGHVS, CDR2 FQNEAQ. With 4 bases removed from V and 7 bases from J, the gap between germline ends came to 17 bases. The CDR3 DNA follows: TGTGCCAGCAGCTCCTTGGACAGAAATGGGGAGCAGTACTTC. Its protein is CASSSLDRNGEQYF.

Points on this clonotype: This clone may be a read error of a much larger clone one base away. The chain employs TRBV7-3 and TRBJ2-3; tentatively, D is TRBD2 (5 bases). Germline V gene sequence: CDR1 SGHTA, CDR2 FQGTGA. Trimming cost V 0 bases and J 4 bases, with 8 bases left between them. The CDR3 consists of 14 residues. In nucleotides, the CDR3 is TGTGCCAGCAGCTTAACGGGGAGCCCAGATACGCAGTATTTT. It yields the protein CASSLTGSPDTQYF.

The chain couples TRBV5-1 to TRBJ2-7; D is perhaps TRBD1 (6 bases). Germline CDR1 and CDR2: SGHRS and YFSETQ. V was shortened by 2 bases and J by 5 bases, with 11 bases between the two germline ends. The CDR3 totals 13 residues. This chain's CDR3 is CASSLTGQNEQYF. The CDR3 nucleotides read TGCGCCAGCAGCTTAACAGGGCAGAACGAGCAGTACTTC.

The gene calls are TRBV7-8 and TRBJ2-5; TRBD2 agrees at 15 bases. CDR3 size: 16 residues. Germline CDR1 SGHVS, CDR2 FQNEAQ. The V gene end was trimmed by 2 bases and the J gene end by 7 bases; junction bases not matched to a gene: 5. This CDR3 is CASSLPRTSGRATQYF. In DNA, the CDR3 is TGTGCCAGCAGCTTACCAAGGACTAGCGGGAGGGCGACCCAGTACTTC.

This sequence joins TRBV12-3 or TRBV12-4 and TRBJ1-1, with D perhaps matching TRBD1 (5 bases). The V end lost 3 bases, the J end lost 2 bases, and 13 bases lay between the germline ends. The CDR3 covers 15 residues. CDR3 DNA sequence: TGTGCCAGCAGTTTGAGGATGACAGCTAACACTGAAGCTTTCTTT. Translated, it gives CASSLRMTANTEAFF.

The V call is TRBV3-1, the J call TRBJ2-1; maybe TRBD2 (5 bases). Germline-derived CDR1 and CDR2 are LGHDT and YNNKEL (reference sequence). Trimming took off 4 bases at V and 8 bases at J, with 15 bases between the two ends. CDR3 size: 14 residues. The CDR3 loop is CASSLGGIIHEQFF. The CDR3 DNA reads TGTGCCAGCAGCCTAGGAGGTATAATCCATGAGCAGTTCTTC.

This clonotype was seen repeatedly, ten times or more. The chain carries TRBV5-6 and TRBJ2-3, with D uncertain. This CDR3 has 14 residues. The V end was cut by 4 bases, the J end by 0 bases, with 9 bases between. In germline, CDR1 is SGHDT, CDR2 YYEEEE. Written as DNA, the CDR3 is TGTGCCAGCAGCAGACGGGCTAGCACAGATACGCAGTATTTT. Translated, it gives CASSRRASTDTQYF.

This chain connects TRBV10-3 to TRBJ2-1; TRBD2 matches at 11 bases. CDR3 size: 15 residues. V lost 9 bases and J lost 2; bases outside the gene matches: 6. CDR1 and CDR2 (germline): ENHRY, SYGVKD. CDR3 residues: CAIGTSGRAYNEQFF. CDR3 DNA: TGTGCCATAGGGACTAGCGGACGAGCCTACAATGAGCAGTTCTTC.

V gene TRBV18 combines with J gene TRBJ2-2, with D possibly being TRBD1 (5 bases). Per the germline V gene, CDR1 is KGHSH and CDR2 is LQKENI. V lost 3 bases and J lost 4, with 9 bases in between. This CDR3 is built from 14 residues. CDR3 in amino acids: CASSPDRRTGELFF. CDR3 sequence (DNA): TGTGCCAGCTCACCTGACAGACGCACCGGGGAGCTGTTTTTT.

The chain employs TRBV12-3 or TRBV12-4 and TRBJ1-2; the match to TRBD1 covers 9 bases. The CDR3 is made up of 15 amino acids. Trimming removed 3 bases from V and 8 bases from J; junction bases left unmatched: 10. For the CDR3, the DNA is TGTGCCAGCAGTTTCCCTGACAGGGGGGAAAAAGGCTACACCTTC. This encodes CASSFPDRGEKGYTF.

CDR3 loop: CATSPGGGLLQGLGYTF. In nucleotides, the CDR3 is TGTGCCACCAGCCCGGGAGGGGGGCTACTCCAGGGCCTTGGCTACACCTTC. V usage is TRBV15 and J usage is TRBJ1-2, with D perhaps matching TRBD1 (6 bases). With 5 bases removed from V and 7 bases from J, the gap between germline ends came to 26 bases. CDR3 size: 17 residues. The germline gives CDR1 LNHNV, CDR2 YYDKDF (reference sequence).

V usage is TRBV11-2 and J usage is TRBJ2-1, with 14 bases lining up with TRBD2. The V gene end was trimmed by 1 base and the J gene end by 4 bases; junction bases not matched to a gene: 6. This CDR3 has 18 amino acids. Germline CDR1 SGHAT, CDR2 FQNNGV. The CDR3 DNA reads TGTGCCAGCAGCTTAGTGGGGACTAGCGGGAGCCTATACAATGAGCAGTTCTTC. Its translation: CASSLVGTSGSLYNEQFF.